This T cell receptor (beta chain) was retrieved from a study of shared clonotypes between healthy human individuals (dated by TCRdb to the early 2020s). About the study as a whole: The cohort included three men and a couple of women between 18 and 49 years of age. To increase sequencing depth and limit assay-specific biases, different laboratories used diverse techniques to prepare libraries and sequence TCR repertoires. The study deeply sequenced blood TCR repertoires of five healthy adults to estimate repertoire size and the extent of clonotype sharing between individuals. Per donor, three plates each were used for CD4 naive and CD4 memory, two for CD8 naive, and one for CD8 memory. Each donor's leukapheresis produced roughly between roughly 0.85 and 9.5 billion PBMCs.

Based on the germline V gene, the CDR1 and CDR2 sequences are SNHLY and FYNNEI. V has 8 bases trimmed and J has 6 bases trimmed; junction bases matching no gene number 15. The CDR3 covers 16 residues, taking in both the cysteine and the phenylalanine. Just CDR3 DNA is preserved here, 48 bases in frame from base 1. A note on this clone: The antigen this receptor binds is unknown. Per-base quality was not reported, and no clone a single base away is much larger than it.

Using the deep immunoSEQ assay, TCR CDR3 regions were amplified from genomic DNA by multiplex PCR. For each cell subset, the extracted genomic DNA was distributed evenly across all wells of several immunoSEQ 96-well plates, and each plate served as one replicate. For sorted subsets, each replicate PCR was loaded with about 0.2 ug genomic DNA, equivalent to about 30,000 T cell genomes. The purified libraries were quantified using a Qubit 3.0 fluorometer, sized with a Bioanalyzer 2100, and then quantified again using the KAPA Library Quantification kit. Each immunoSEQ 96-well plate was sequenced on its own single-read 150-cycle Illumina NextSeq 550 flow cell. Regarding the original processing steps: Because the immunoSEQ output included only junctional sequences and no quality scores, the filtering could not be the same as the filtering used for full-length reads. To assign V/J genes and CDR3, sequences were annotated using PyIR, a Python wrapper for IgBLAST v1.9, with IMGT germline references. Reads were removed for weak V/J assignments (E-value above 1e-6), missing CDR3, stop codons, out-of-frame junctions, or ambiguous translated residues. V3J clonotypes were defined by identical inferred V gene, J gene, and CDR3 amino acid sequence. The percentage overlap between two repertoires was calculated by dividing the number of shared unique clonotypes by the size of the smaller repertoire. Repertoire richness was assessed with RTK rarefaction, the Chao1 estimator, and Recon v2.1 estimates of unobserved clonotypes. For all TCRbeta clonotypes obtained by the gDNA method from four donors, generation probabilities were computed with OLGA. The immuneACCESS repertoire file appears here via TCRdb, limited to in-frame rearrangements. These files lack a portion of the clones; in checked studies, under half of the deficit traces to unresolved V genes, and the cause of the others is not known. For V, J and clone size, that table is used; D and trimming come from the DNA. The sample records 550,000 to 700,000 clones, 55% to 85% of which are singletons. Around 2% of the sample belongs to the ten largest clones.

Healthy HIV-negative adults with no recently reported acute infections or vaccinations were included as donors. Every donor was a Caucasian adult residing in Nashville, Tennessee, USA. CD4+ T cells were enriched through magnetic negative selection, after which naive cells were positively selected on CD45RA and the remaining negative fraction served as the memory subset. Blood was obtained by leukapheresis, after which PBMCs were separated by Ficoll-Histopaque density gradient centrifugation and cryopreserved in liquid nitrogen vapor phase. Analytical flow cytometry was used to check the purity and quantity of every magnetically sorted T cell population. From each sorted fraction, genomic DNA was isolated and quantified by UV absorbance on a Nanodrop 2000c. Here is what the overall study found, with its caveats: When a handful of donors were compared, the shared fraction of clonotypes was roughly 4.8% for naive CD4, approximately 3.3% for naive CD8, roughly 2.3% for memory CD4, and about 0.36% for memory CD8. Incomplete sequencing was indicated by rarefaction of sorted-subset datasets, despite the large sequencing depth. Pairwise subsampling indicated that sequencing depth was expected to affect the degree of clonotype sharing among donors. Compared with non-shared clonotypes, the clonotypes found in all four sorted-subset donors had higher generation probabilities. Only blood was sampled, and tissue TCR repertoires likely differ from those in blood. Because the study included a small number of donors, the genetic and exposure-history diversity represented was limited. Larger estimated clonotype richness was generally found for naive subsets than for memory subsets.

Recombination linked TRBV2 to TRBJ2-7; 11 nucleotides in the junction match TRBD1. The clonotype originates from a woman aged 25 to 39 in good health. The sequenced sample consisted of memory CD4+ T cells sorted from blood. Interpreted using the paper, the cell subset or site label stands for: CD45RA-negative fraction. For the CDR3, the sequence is CASGVSPGTGGGEQYF. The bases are TGTGCCAGCGGTGTATCGCCCGGGACAGGGGGAGGCGAGCAGTACTTC.